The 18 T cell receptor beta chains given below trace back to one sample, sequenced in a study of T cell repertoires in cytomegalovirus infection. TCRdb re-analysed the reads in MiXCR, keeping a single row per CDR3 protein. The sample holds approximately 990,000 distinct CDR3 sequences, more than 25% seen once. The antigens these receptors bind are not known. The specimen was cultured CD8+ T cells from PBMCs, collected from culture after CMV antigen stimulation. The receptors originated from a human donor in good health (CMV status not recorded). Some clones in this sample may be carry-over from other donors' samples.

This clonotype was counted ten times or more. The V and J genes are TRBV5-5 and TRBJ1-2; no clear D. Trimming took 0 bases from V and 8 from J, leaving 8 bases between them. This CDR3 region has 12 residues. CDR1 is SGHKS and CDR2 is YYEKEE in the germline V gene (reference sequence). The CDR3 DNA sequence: TGTGCCAGCAGCTTGGTAGATAAAGGCTACACCTTC. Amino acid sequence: CASSLVDKGYTF.

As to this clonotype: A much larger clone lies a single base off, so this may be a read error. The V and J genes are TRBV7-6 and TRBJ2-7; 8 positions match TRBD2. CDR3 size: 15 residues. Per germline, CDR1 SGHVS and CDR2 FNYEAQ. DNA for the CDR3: TGTGTCAGCAGCCTAAAAGCGGGGGACAACTACGAGCAGTACGTC. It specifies CVSSLKAGDNYEQYV.

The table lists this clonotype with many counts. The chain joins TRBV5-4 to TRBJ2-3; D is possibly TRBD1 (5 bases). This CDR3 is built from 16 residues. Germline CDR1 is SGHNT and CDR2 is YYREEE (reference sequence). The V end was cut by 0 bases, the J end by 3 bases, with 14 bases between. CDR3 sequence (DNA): TGTGCCAGCAGCTTGGAAGCCCGGTCAGGGACAGATACGCAGTATTTT. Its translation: CASSLEARSGTDTQYF.

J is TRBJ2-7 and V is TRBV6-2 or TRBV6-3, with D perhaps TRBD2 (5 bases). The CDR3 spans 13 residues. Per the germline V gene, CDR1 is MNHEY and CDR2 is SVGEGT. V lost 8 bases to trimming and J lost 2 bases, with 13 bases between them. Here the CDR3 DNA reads TGTGCCAGCCGTACGGGGATGACCTACGAGCAGTACGTC. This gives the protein CASRTGMTYEQYV.

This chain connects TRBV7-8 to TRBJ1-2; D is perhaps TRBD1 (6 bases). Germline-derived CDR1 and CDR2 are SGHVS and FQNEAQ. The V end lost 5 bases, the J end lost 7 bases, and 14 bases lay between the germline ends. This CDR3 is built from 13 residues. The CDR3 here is CASSPNRVRGYTF. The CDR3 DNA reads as TGTGCCAGCAGCCCTAACAGGGTTCGTGGCTACACCTTC.

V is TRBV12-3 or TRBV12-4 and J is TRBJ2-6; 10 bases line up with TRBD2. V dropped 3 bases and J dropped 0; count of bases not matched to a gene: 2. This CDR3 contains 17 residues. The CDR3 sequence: CASSFERGGSGANVLTF. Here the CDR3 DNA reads TGTGCCAGCAGTTTTGAGCGGGGGGGCTCTGGGGCCAACGTCCTGACTTTC.

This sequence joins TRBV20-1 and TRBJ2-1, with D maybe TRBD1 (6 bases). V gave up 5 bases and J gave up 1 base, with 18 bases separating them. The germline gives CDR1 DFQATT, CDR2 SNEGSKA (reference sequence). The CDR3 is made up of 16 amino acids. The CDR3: CSAHSTGLGSYNEQFF. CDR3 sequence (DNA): TGCAGTGCTCATTCGACAGGTCTTGGGTCCTACAATGAGCAGTTCTTC.

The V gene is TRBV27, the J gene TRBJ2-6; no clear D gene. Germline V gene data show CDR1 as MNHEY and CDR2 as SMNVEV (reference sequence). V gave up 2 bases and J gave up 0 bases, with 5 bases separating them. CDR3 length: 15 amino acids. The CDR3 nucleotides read TGTGCCAGCAGTTTAACCTCCTCTGGGGCCAACGTCCTGACTTTC. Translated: CASSLTSSGANVLTF.

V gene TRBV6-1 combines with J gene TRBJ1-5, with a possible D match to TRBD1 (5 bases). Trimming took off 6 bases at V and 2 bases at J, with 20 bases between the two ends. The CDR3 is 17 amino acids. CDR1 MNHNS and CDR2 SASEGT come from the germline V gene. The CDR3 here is CASSPGFREPRNQPQHF. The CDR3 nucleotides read TGTGCCAGCAGCCCGGGTTTCAGGGAGCCACGCAATCAGCCCCAGCATTTT.

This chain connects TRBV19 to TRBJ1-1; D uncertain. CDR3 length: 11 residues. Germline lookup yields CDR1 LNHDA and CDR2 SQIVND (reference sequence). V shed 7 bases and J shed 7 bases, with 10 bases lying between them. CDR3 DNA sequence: TGTGCCAGTACCGGGATAGGTGAAGCTTTCTTT. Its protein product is CASTGIGEAFF.

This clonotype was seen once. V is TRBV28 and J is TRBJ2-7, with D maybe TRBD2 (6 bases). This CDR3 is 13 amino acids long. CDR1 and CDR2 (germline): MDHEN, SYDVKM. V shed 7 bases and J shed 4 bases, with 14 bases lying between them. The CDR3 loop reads CASNDGGEYEQYV. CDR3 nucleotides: TGTGCCAGCAATGACGGGGGAGAATACGAGCAGTACGTC.

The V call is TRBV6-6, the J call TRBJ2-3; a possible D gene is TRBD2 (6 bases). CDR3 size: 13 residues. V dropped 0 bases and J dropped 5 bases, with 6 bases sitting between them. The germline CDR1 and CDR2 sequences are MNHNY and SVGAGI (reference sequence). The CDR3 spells CASSYSEGDTQYF. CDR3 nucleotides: TGTGCCAGCAGTTACTCGGAGGGAGATACGCAGTATTTT.

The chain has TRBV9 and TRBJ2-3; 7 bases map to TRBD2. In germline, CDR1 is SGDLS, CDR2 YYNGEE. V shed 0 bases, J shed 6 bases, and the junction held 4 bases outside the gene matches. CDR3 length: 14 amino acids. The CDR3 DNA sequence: TGTGCCAGCAGCGTAGAGCGGGGTTTTGATACGCAGTATTTT. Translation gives CASSVERGFDTQYF.

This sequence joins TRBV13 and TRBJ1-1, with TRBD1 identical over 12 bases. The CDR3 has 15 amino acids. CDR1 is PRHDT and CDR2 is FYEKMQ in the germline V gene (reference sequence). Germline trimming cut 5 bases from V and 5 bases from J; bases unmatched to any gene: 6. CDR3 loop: CASSVRDRGRTEAFF. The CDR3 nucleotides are TGTGCCAGCAGCGTCAGGGACAGGGGGCGTACTGAAGCTTTCTTT.

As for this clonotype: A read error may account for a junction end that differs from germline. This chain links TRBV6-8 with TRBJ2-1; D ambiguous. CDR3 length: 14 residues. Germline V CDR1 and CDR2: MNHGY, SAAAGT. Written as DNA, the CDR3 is TGTGCCAGCTGTTACTCGATGATGAGGAATGAGCAGTTCTTC. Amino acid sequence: CASCYSMMRNEQFF.

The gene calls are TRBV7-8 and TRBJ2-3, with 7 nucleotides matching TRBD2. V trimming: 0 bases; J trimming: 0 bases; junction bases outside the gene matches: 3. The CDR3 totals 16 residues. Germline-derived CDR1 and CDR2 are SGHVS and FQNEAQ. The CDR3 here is CASSLAGGASTDTQYF. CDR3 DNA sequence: TGTGCCAGCAGCTTAGCGGGAGGGGCAAGCACAGATACGCAGTATTTT.

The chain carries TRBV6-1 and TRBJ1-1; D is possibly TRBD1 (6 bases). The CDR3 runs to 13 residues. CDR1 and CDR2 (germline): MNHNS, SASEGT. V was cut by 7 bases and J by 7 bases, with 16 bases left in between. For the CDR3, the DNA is TGTGCCAGCACCAAAAAAGGGGGACTTGAAGCTTTCTTT. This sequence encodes CASTKKGGLEAFF.

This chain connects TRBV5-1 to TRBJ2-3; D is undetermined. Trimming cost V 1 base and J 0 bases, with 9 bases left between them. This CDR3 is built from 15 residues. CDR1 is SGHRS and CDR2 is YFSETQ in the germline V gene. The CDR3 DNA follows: TGCGCCAGCAGCTTGATTACAGAGAGCACAGATACGCAGTATTTT. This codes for CASSLITESTDTQYF.